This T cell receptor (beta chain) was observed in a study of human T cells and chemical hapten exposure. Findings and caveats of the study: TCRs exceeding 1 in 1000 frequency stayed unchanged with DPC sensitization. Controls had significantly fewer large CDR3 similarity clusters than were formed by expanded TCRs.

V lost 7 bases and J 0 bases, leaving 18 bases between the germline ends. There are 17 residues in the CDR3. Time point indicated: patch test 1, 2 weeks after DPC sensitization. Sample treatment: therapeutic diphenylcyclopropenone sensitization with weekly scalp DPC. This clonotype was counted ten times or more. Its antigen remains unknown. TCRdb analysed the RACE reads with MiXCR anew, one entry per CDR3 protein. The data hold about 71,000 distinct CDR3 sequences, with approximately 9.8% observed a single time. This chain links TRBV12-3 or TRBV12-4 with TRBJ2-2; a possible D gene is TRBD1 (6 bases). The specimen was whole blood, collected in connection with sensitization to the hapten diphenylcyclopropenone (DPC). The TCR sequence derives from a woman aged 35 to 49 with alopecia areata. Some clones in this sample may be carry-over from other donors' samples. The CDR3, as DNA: TGTGCCAGCATCATAAGTGCAGGGGCGACGAACACCGGGGAGCTGTTTTTT. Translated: CASIISAGATNTGELFF.